This TCR beta chain was recorded in a study of blood T cells in healthy people across ages (dated by TCRdb to 2014 to 2015). With respect to the entire study: Template switching captured roughly one uniquely barcoded TCR beta cDNA molecule per two T cells in model experiments. Age-related changes in TCR beta repertoire diversity were measured in the study by deep sequencing normalized with unique cDNA molecular identifiers. The donors were divided into four age groups: young (average around 15 years), middle-aged (about 41), aged (approximately 59) and long-lived (82). To avoid experimental bias, donors of different ages were spread randomly across the sequencing lanes. Using the same blood draw, the study looked at two additional independent replicas of 1 million unique cDNA reads for two donors, one aged 18 to 29 and the other aged 80 or older.

Library method: 5' RACE. These reads were obtained on an Illumina HiSeq 2500. The second PCR ran for about 7 to 11 cycles and used a J-beta primer mix along with a sample-barcoded 5' primer. A unique molecular identifier was introduced onto each TCR beta cDNA molecule by a template-switch 5' adaptor carrying 12 random nucleotides. At least 2.5 million CDR3-containing paired-end reads were obtained from each sample. All of the RNA was converted into first-strand cDNA using the Mint cDNA synthesis kit, with a TRBC-specific oligonucleotide serving as the primer. After uracil-DNA glycosylase treatment, a first 18-cycle PCR used universal primers M1SS and BC2_uni_R on all cDNA. On the authors' methods: For normalization, 1 million high-quality reads were randomly selected from each sample, with every read carrying a distinct molecular identifier. Instead of being binned into consensus sequences, reads that shared molecular identifiers were thrown out. MiTCR, with a Q25 quality threshold and the strictest error-elimination algorithm, was used for CDR3 identification, clonotype clustering and error correction. A nonparametric unseen species model using Euler transformation provided a lower-bound estimate of total TCR beta diversity. TCRdb took the public reads, trimmed them with fastp at Q25, ran MiXCR for clone calling and kept in-frame beta chains. Rows are unified per CDR3 protein, each entry keeping the most common DNA and genes. These V and J calls are TCRdb output, not the study's own analysis. This sample holds 730,000 or so distinct CDR3 sequences; 40% to 45% were observed only once. Jointly, the top ten make up approximately 22% of the sample.

Findings and caveats that apply to the study as a whole: Estimates of total diversity based on one million sequenced T cells were regarded as lower bounds and as underestimates. Donor CMV infection status was unknown, potentially confounding age-related changes in expanded clonotypes. The long-lived group showed more naive CD4+ T cells, fewer expanded clones and increased TCR diversity than the aged group, suggesting age selection. Observed TCR beta diversity per million T cells fell roughly linearly with age, and a significant reduction was already apparent by age around 40. Bulk unsorted PBMC profiling prevented conclusive comparison of naive and antigen-experienced compartments. Observed TCR beta diversity correlated strongly with the percentage of naive T cells measured by flow cytometry.

Points on this clonotype: The clone's antigen remains unknown. Per-base qualities were not stored, and no clone one base away is much larger.

The CDR3 measures 14 amino acids from cysteine to phenylalanine. Just the 42-base CDR3 DNA is kept, in frame starting at base 1. Taken from the germline V gene, the CDR1 and CDR2 loops are SGHTA and FQGNSA. A distance of 13 bases separates the germline ends of V and J, which lose 3 bases and 4 bases respectively. The donors were 40 or so Caucasian individuals from Russia, aged roughly 6 to 100 years, who were systemically healthy. Each donor gave roughly 9.5 milliliters of peripheral blood, collected into EDTA-treated Vacutainer tubes. Ficoll-Paque density-gradient centrifugation was used to isolate PBMCs, with at least 7 million per sample. Trizol reagent was used to extract total RNA from PBMCs, with at least 5.5 micrograms per sample. The percentages of naive CD45RAhigh/CD27high T cells were determined by flow cytometry on a PBMC aliquot from every donor.

The chain was built from TRBV7-2 and TRBJ2-7, with an unclear D gene assignment. The sample comprised blood. The clonotype was recovered from a woman aged 55-70 years in good health. The sequence in DNA is TGTGCCAGCAGCTTCGGGCTAGAGACTTACGAGCAGTACTTC. This gives the protein CASSFGLETYEQYF.